The clone carrying this TCR beta chain was observed a few times. Its antigen is unidentified. V shed 4 bases, J shed 5 bases, and the junction held 10 bases outside the gene matches. Germline V lookup: CDR1 SGHRS, CDR2 YFSETQ. The CDR3 runs to 16 residues. The record originates from a study of human T cells and chemical hapten exposure. This sample's time point: patch test 2, 6 weeks after DPC sensitization. Noted treatment: therapeutic diphenylcyclopropenone sensitization with weekly scalp DPC. It was from unfractionated whole blood that total RNA was extracted. Per the authors' pipeline: There were a median of around 100,000 TCRs per sample, with a range from roughly 23,224 to 750,000. One entry per CDR3 protein results from TCRdb running MiXCR on the RACE reads. For this entry, the V and J calls and clone size follow TCRdb and not the study's own pipeline. This sample has a few hundred thousand distinct CDR3 sequences, with under 6.5% found just once.

Study-wide results and limits: Expanded TCRs made up significantly more big CDR3 similarity clusters than controls did.

The sample consisted of whole blood, taken in connection with sensitization to the hapten diphenylcyclopropenone (DPC). The receptor was isolated from a woman between 18 and 30 years old with alopecia areata. Some clones in this sample may be carry-over from other donors' samples. This rearrangement joins TRBV5-1 to TRBJ1-4; 8 nucleotides agree with TRBD1. CDR3 sequence: CASSLGPGGENEKLFF. CDR3 in DNA: TGCGCCAGCAGCCTGGGACCAGGGGGCGAAAATGAAAAACTGTTTTTT.